Below, 6 T cell receptor beta chains from the same sample are listed, as sequenced in a study of cytomegalovirus exposure and HLA in healthy donors. In the PCR, 60 Vbeta and 13 Jbeta primers were used. Generated by immunoSEQ multiplex PCR, the TCRdb table keeps only in-frame clones and is missing some. The sample lists roughly 150,000 clones, roughly 80% seen once, with roughly 10% in the top ten. The sample comprised PBMCs. Receptors originate from a man aged 18 to 30 in good health and CMV-seropositive.

V gene TRBV5-6 combines with J gene TRBJ1-2; 7 bases match TRBD1. V trimming: 4 bases; J trimming: 2 bases; junction bases outside the gene matches: 2. In germline, CDR1 is SGHDT, CDR2 YYEEEE. This CDR3 has 13 amino acids. The CDR3 is CASSPGQNYGYTF. CDR3 coding DNA: TGTGCCAGCAGCCCGGGACAGAACTATGGCTACACCTTC.

V gene TRBV28 combines with J gene TRBJ2-3; TRBD1 matches 8 bases. The V segment lost 4 bases and the J segment 4 bases; nucleotides outside the gene matches: 7. This CDR3 spans 15 amino acids. The germline gives CDR1 MDHEN, CDR2 SYDVKM. The CDR3 region is CASSSGGKIADTQYF. The CDR3, as DNA: TGTGCCAGCAGTTCAGGGGGCAAGATTGCAGATACGCAGTATTTT.

This chain links TRBV14 with TRBJ1-1; D call uncertain. The CDR3 is made up of 16 amino acids. V was cut by 8 bases and J by 5 bases, with 24 bases left in between. CDR1 is SGHDN and CDR2 is FVKESK in the germline V gene. The CDR3 loop reads CASASLWEFGWTEAFF. The CDR3, as DNA: TGTGCCAGCGCTAGTCTATGGGAGTTCGGTTGGACTGAAGCTTTCTTT.

The sample holds a few counts of this clone. This chain links TRBV27 with TRBJ2-2; D not certain. Germline CDR1 and CDR2: MNHEY and SMNVEV (reference sequence). The V end was cut by 5 bases, the J end by 4 bases, with 8 bases between. CDR3 length: 13 amino acids. The CDR3 loop is CASSPLSTGELFF. CDR3 nucleotides: TGTGCCAGCAGTCCCTTGAGCACCGGGGAGCTGTTTTTT.

The chain couples TRBV4-1 to TRBJ1-5, with TRBD1 matching 8 bases. Germline CDR1 MGHRA, CDR2 YSYEKL. This CDR3 region has 18 residues. V trimming: 2 bases; J trimming: 1 base; junction bases outside the gene matches: 10. For the CDR3, the DNA is TGCGCCAGCAGCCAACAAACAGGGGGTTTAGGAAGCAATCAGCCCCAGCATTTT. It codes for CASSQQTGGLGSNQPQHF.

This clone was seen more than once but under ten times. J is TRBJ2-1 and V is TRBV19; 11 nucleotides align to TRBD2. The V and J ends lost 6 bases and 3 bases, in that order; junction bases with no gene match: 13. Germline CDR1 LNHDA, CDR2 SQIVND (reference sequence). This CDR3 is built from 18 residues. CDR3 residues: CASRKSGPLAGGYNEQFF. The CDR3 DNA follows: TGTGCCAGTAGAAAATCGGGCCCCCTAGCGGGAGGCTACAATGAGCAGTTCTTC. Full variable domain (missing parts from reference TRBV19 and TRBJ2-1): DGGITQSPKYLFRKEGQNVTLSCEQNLNHDAMYWYRQDPGQGLRLIYYSQIVNDFQKGDIAEGYSVSREKKESFPLTVTSAQKNPTAFYLCASRKSGPLAGGYNEQFFGPGTRLTVL.